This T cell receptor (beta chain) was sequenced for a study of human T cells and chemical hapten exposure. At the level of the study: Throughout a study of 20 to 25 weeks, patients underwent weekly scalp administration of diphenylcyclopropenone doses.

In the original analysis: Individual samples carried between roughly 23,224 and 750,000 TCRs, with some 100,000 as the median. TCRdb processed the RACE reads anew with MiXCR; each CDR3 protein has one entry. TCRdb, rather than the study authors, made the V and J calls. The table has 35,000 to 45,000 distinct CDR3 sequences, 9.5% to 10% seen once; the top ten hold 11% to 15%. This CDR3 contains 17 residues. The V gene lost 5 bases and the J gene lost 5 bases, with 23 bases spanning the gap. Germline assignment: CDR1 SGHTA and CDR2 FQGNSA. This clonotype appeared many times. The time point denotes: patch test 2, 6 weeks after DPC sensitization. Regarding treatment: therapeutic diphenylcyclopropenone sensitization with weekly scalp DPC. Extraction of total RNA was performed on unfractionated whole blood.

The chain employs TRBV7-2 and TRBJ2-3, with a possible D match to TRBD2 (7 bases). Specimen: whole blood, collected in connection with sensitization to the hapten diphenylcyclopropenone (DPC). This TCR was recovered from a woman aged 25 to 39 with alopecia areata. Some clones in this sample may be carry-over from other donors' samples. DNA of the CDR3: TGTGCCAGCAGCATCCGCCTCGGGGCGGGGGCCAGAGATACGCAGTATTTT. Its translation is CASSIRLGAGARDTQYF.